This record covers a single T cell receptor beta chain. The antigen remains unidentified. The data originate from a study of cytotoxic CD8 clonotypes in ibrutinib-treated CLL. Regarding the study as a whole: Higher circulating CD8+ T-cell counts strongly accompanied higher baseline clonality, above age-matched healthy donors. Sampling times (in sustained-remission versus progressing patients) were not the same. Elevated clonality accompanied ibrutinib response, with a return toward baseline values at progression.

The CDR3 has 13 residues. Trimming removed 1 base from V and 4 bases from J, with 8 bases in between. Germline V CDR1 and CDR2: SEHNR, FQNEAQ (reference sequence). Produced via immunoSEQ multiplex PCR; TCRdb's table is partial and in-frame only. The profile shows more than 110,000 clones, around 84% of them singletons. The sample in question was PBMCs, obtained after 36 months of ibrutinib treatment. The chain is built from TRBV7-9 and TRBJ2-7; D may be TRBD1 or TRBD2 (5 bases each). The sequence was collected from a human donor with chronic lymphocytic leukemia. Here the CDR3 DNA reads TGTGCCAGCAGCTTAGGGGACGGTTACGAGCAGTACTTC. Encoded protein: CASSLGDGYEQYF.